Sequencing of this T cell receptor (beta chain) was carried out in a study of cytomegalovirus exposure and HLA in healthy donors. Primers for the PCR totalled 60 Vbeta and 13 Jbeta. Some clones are missing from TCRdb's copy, which holds only in-frame ones; the method was immunoSEQ multiplex PCR. Of fewer than 150,000 clones listed, about 74% are singletons. Deletions cut 3 bases from V and 9 bases from J, with 27 bases between. Germline CDR1 and CDR2: MGHDK and SYGVNS. The CDR3 has 18 residues. Specimen: PBMCs. The TCR comes from a woman aged 45-65 years in good health and CMV-seropositive. The V and J genes are TRBV25-1 and TRBJ2-1; D uncertain. The DNA for the CDR3 is TGTGCCAGCAGTGAGAATTTGGCTGGAAAGACCCTTGGCGGTGAGCAGTTCTTC. Translating it yields CASSENLAGKTLGGEQFF.